This T cell receptor beta chain was profiled in a study of patients and donors after allogeneic stem cell transplantation. The CDR3 contains 14 residues. Germline V CDR1 and CDR2: SGHNT, YENEEA. V gave up 5 bases and J gave up 4 bases; unmatched junction bases: 4. This clonotype was detected a few times. TCRdb fed the RT-PCR reads into MiXCR, producing one record per CDR3 protein. The repertoire holds 200,000 to 250,000 distinct CDR3 sequences, with about 14% as singletons. The rearrangement uses TRBV11-3 and TRBJ1-3; 8 bases align to TRBD1. The clonotype originates from a human donor who was either an allogeneic HSCT recipient or a stem cell or donor lymphocyte infusion donor (not recorded which). It is not recorded whose cells these are; they may come from a transplant donor. The sequenced material came from blood, either unsorted or a sorted T cell fraction (not recorded which). The CDR3 sequence is CASSTGTGGNTIYF. The CDR3 region has the DNA TGTGCCAGCAGCACTGGGACAGGAGGAAACACCATATATTTT.